This T cell receptor (beta chain) appears in the sequencing data of a study of T cells in Graves' hyperthyroidism and ophthalmopathy. General observations from the study: Model predictions of ophthalmopathy came a median approximately seven months before onset. Ophthalmopathy and stable hyperthyroidism were told apart by a 13 V-J model.

V gave up 3 bases and J gave up 5 bases, with 14 bases separating them. The CDR3 contains 14 residues. CDR1 and CDR2 from the germline V gene are WSHSY and SAAADI. Authors of the study amplified TCR beta CDR3 regions from RNA transcripts. HTBI primers were the set used in a first-round RT-PCR of the TCR CDR3. TCRdb reprocessed the multiplex PCR reads with MiXCR, giving one entry per CDR3 protein. This sample has around 700,000 distinct CDR3 sequences, with about 17% found just once. This clonotype was detected only a few times. Its antigen is as yet unknown. Researchers barred patients who had uncontrolled infection, other autoimmune disease, pregnancy or lactation.

The V and J genes are TRBV10-2 and TRBJ2-7, with no clear D. The sample consisted of blood. The source is a woman in her fifties or sixties with Graves' hyperthyroidism that later progressed to Graves' ophthalmopathy. CDR3 nucleotide sequence: TGCGCCAGCAGTGATTCGGTAGGGAACAACGAGCAGTACTTC. Translated, it gives CASSDSVGNNEQYF.